Listed here are 26 T cell receptor beta chains from one sample, sequenced in a study of response to subunit inactivated influenza vaccine. TCRdb re-derived calls from the RT-PCR reads in MiXCR, one entry per CDR3 protein. The sample records over 650,000 distinct CDR3 sequences, 15% to 20% being singletons. This specimen was PBMCs from blood, taken 4 to 6 days after vaccination. The receptors here all came from a man between 45 and 60 years old who received an inactivated influenza vaccine.

The chain is built from TRBV12-3 or TRBV12-4 and TRBJ2-1, with 9 bases that match TRBD2. Trimming at V came to 3 bases and at J to 10 bases, leaving 10 bases not matched to a gene. The CDR3 has 15 amino acids. This chain's CDR3 is CASSFVVAGVLEQFF. In nucleotides, the CDR3 is TGTGCCAGCAGTTTCGTGGTAGCGGGAGTTCTGGAGCAGTTCTTC.

This clonotype was observed a few times. The gene calls are TRBV6-1 and TRBJ2-7; D gene ambiguous. This CDR3 is 15 amino acids long. The germline V gene has CDR1 MNHNS and CDR2 SASEGT. V lost 6 bases to trimming and J lost 2 bases, with 17 bases between them. The CDR3 region is CASRWASGPTYEQYF. CDR3 nucleotide sequence: TGTGCCAGCAGATGGGCCTCTGGACCGACCTACGAGCAGTACTTC.

This clonotype appeared a few times. This CDR3 is CASKMTGGISPLHF. CDR3 coding DNA: TGTGCCAGCAAGATGACAGGGGGAATATCACCCCTCCACTTT. The chain has TRBV6-1 and TRBJ1-6, with TRBD1 identical over 9 bases. CDR1 and CDR2 from the germline V gene are MNHNS and SASEGT. The ends lost 7 bases at V and 10 bases at J; junction bases unmatched: 8. The CDR3 has 14 amino acids.

This clonotype was seen once. The V gene is TRBV4-3, the J gene TRBJ1-1; no definite D call. The CDR3 runs 16 residues. Germline CDR1 LGHNA, CDR2 YSLEER. Trimming left V 2 bases short and J 0 bases short, with 13 bases between. The CDR3 is CASSQQGRTLNTEAFF. The CDR3 DNA is TGCGCCAGCAGCCAACAAGGACGGACTTTGAACACTGAAGCTTTCTTT.

This clonotype has a handful of counts. The rearrangement uses TRBV7-2 and TRBJ1-5, with 7 bases lining up with TRBD1. This CDR3 region has 14 residues. V shed 5 bases, J shed 2 bases, and the junction held 3 bases outside the gene matches. CDR1 SGHTA and CDR2 FQGNSA come from the germline V gene. The CDR3 sequence: CASSATGGNQPQHF. The CDR3 coding sequence is TGTGCCAGCAGCGCCACAGGGGGCAATCAGCCCCAGCATTTT.

This clonotype was counted only a few times. The chain couples TRBV7-9 to TRBJ2-7; no definite D call. CDR3 size: 13 residues. The V and J ends lost 5 bases and 3 bases respectively, with 11 bases between them. Germline V gives CDR1 SEHNR, CDR2 FQNEAQ (reference sequence). DNA of the CDR3: TGTGCCAGCAGCCCCCCGTACATCTACGAGCAGTACTTC. It translates to CASSPPYIYEQYF.

The chain has TRBV6-1 and TRBJ2-5; 10 bases are a match to TRBD2. V shed 8 bases, J shed 3 bases, and the junction held 3 bases outside the gene matches. This CDR3 region has 13 residues. CDR1 and CDR2 (germline): MNHNS, SASEGT. The CDR3 reads CASRTSGEETQYF. DNA of the CDR3: TGTGCCAGCCGAACTAGCGGGGAAGAGACCCAGTACTTC.

Only one count was recorded for this clonotype. The chain is built from TRBV5-5 and TRBJ2-5; TRBD1 matches at 8 bases. V lost 4 bases and J lost 4; bases outside the gene matches: 6. Germline CDR1 is SGHKS and CDR2 is YYEKEE (reference sequence). The CDR3 has 14 amino acids. CDR3: CASSKGQGRETQYF. The CDR3 DNA sequence: TGTGCCAGCAGCAAAGGACAGGGTCGAGAGACCCAGTACTTC.

This clonotype was recorded many times. The chain uses TRBV12-3 or TRBV12-4 and TRBJ2-1, with D perhaps assigned TRBD1 or TRBD2 (5 bases each). The CDR3 length is 16 residues. Trimming removed 6 bases at V and 6 bases at J, with 21 bases between. The CDR3 spells CASRGVGSAKGNEQFF. The CDR3 DNA reads as TGTGCCAGCAGGGGGGTGGGGTCAGCGAAGGGCAATGAGCAGTTCTTC.

This clonotype is a singleton in its sample. The chain links TRBV15 to TRBJ1-1; D is uncertain. This CDR3 has 14 amino acids. V was cut by 1 base and J by 0 bases, with 6 bases left in between. Germline lookup yields CDR1 LNHNV and CDR2 YYDKDF (reference sequence). CDR3 amino acids: CATSRGTMNTEAFF. The DNA of the CDR3 is TGTGCCACCAGCAGAGGGACCATGAACACTGAAGCTTTCTTT. The full variable domain, in which reference TRBV15 and TRBJ1-1 provide the parts outside the CDR3, is DAMVIQNPRYQVTQFGKPVTLSCSQTLNHNVMYWYQQKSSQAPKLLFHYYDKDFNNEADTPDNFQSRRPNTSFCFLDIRSPGLGDTAMYLCATSRGTMNTEAFFGQGTRLTVV.

CDR3 DNA: TGCGCCAGCAGCTGGACTACAGGATACAATCAGCCCCAGCATTTT. Encoded protein: CASSWTTGYNQPQHF. The chain is built from TRBV5-1 and TRBJ1-5; possibly TRBD1 for D (5 bases). The CDR3 loop spans 15 amino acids. Germline lookup yields CDR1 SGHRS and CDR2 YFSETQ. Trimming stripped 3 bases from V and 3 bases from J, with 13 bases between.

The sample holds a few counts of this clonotype. This sequence joins TRBV27 and TRBJ2-7; no reliable D call. The germline gives CDR1 MNHEY, CDR2 SMNVEV (reference sequence). V was pared by 0 bases and J by 3 bases, with 6 bases between. The CDR3 is 13 amino acids. The CDR3 region has the DNA TGTGCCAGCAGTTTATCGAACGACTACGAGCAGTACTTC. It specifies CASSLSNDYEQYF.

V and J are TRBV10-3 and TRBJ2-1; TRBD1 is a possible D gene (6 bases). Germline V CDR1 and CDR2: ENHRY, SYGVKD. V was pared by 6 bases and J by 2 bases, with 11 bases between. The CDR3 totals 14 residues. CDR3: CAISTGSAYNEQFF. The CDR3 bases are TGTGCCATCAGCACAGGGTCAGCCTACAATGAGCAGTTCTTC.

In its sample, this clonotype was seen many times. The chain joins TRBV11-2 to TRBJ2-7; 10 positions match TRBD1. V dropped 6 bases and J dropped 6; count of bases not matched to a gene: 11. Germline loops: CDR1 SGHAT, CDR2 FQNNGV. This CDR3 has 15 residues. The CDR3 protein is CASRLIRDRGGEQYF. The CDR3 coding sequence is TGTGCCAGCAGGCTCATCCGGGACAGGGGAGGCGAGCAGTACTTC.

CDR3 DNA sequence: TGTGCCAGCAGCCAAGACGGACTAGCAGGTGAGCAGTTCTTC. This sequence encodes CASSQDGLAGEQFF. V usage is TRBV4-2 and J usage is TRBJ2-1, with 8 nucleotides matching TRBD2. Germline V gene sequence: CDR1 LGHNA, CDR2 YNFKEQ. CDR3 length equals 14 residues. The ends lost 0 bases at V and 9 bases at J; junction bases unmatched: 4.

A few counts support this clonotype. J is TRBJ2-2 and V is TRBV24-1; no reliable D call. Germline V gene lookup returns CDR1 KGHDR and CDR2 SFDVKD. V was clipped by 8 bases and J by 4 bases, with 13 bases between them. This CDR3 is built from 14 residues. The CDR3 loop reads CATKGADITGELFF. The CDR3 DNA sequence: TGTGCCACCAAGGGTGCCGATATCACCGGGGAGCTGTTTTTT.

V usage is TRBV3-1 and J usage is TRBJ2-1; TRBD2 matches 10 bases. The ends lost 1 base at V and 14 bases at J; junction bases unmatched: 8. The CDR3 covers 14 residues. Per the germline V gene, CDR1 is LGHDT and CDR2 is YNNKEL (reference sequence). DNA of the CDR3: TGTGCCAGCAGCCAAGCAGGGCTAGCGGGGGTGGAGTTCTTC. Protein product: CASSQAGLAGVEFF.

This chain connects TRBV5-6 to TRBJ2-3; maybe TRBD2 (6 bases). The CDR3 totals 13 residues. Trimming took off 2 bases at V and 10 bases at J, with 14 bases between the two ends. Germline assignment: CDR1 SGHDT and CDR2 YYEEEE. The CDR3 nucleotides read TGTGCCAGCAGCTTTGCTAGCGACCCCCCGCAGTATTTT. Its translation is CASSFASDPPQYF. The full variable domain, completed using reference TRBV5-6 and TRBJ2-3, is DAGVTQSPTHLIKTRGQQVTLRCSPKSGHDTVSWYQQALGQGPQFIFQYYEEEERQRGNFPDRFSGHQFPNYSSELNVNALLLGDSALYLCASSFASDPPQYFGPGTRLTVL.

The chain joins TRBV5-1 to TRBJ2-7; TRBD1 matches at 8 bases. Per germline, CDR1 SGHRS and CDR2 YFSETQ. The CDR3 loop spans 13 amino acids. Trimming cost V 7 bases and J 1 base; bases outside gene matches: 4. CDR3 sequence reads: CASARDRSYEQYF. CDR3 nucleotides: TGCGCCAGCGCCCGGGACAGGTCCTACGAGCAGTACTTC.

The table lists this clonotype with many counts. The chain joins TRBV7-6 to TRBJ2-7; D gene uncertain. Trimming removed 1 base at V and 5 bases at J, with 3 bases between. The CDR3 contains 11 residues. CDR1 SGHVS and CDR2 FNYEAQ come from the germline V gene. The CDR3 sequence: CASSLDNEQYF. The CDR3 nucleotides read TGTGCCAGCAGCTTAGACAACGAGCAGTACTTC.

At least ten counts were recorded for this clonotype. The genes are TRBV29-1 and TRBJ2-3; no clear D. Trimming cost V 4 bases and J 2 bases, with 10 bases left between them. This CDR3 comprises 13 residues. Germline CDR1 and CDR2: SQVTM and ANQGSEA. CDR3 region: CSVARGNTDTQYF. CDR3 DNA sequence: TGCAGCGTTGCTCGAGGTAACACAGATACGCAGTATTTT.

V gene TRBV7-2 combines with J gene TRBJ2-1; either TRBD1 or TRBD2 may supply D (5 bases each). Germline CDR1 is SGHTA and CDR2 is FQGNSA. Trimming cost V 5 bases and J 3 bases, with 14 bases left between them. CDR3 length equals 15 residues. CDR3 loop: CASSVTGTNYNEQFF. CDR3 coding DNA: TGTGCCAGCAGCGTGACCGGGACCAACTACAATGAGCAGTTCTTC. Together with reference TRBV7-2 and TRBJ2-1, the CDR3 gives the full variable domain: GAGVSQSPSNKVTEKGKDVELRCDPISGHTALYWYRQSLGQGLEFLIYFQGNSAPDKSGLPSDRFSAERTGGSVSTLTIQRTQQEDSAVYLCASSVTGTNYNEQFFGPGTRLTVL.

The gene calls are TRBV3-1 and TRBJ1-1, with TRBD1 as a possible D gene (6 bases). Germline assignment: CDR1 LGHDT and CDR2 YNNKEL (reference sequence). The CDR3 has 14 amino acids. Between the trimmed V and J ends, which lost 3 bases and 4 bases, there was a span of 12 bases. CDR3 amino acids: CASSHHRVGTEAFF. CDR3 nucleotides: TGTGCCAGCAGCCACCACAGGGTGGGCACTGAAGCTTTCTTT.

The rearrangement uses TRBV10-2 and TRBJ1-2, with a tentative D call TRBD1 (6 bases). Per germline, CDR1 WSHSY and CDR2 SAAADI. Trimming stripped 3 bases from V and 7 bases from J, with 21 bases between. The CDR3 totals 16 residues. CDR3 sequence (DNA): TGCGCCAGCAGTGAACCCATCCGGGGGCCTCCGGCTGGCTACACCTTC. Translated: CASSEPIRGPPAGYTF.

Ten or more counts support this clonotype. This chain uses TRBV7-6 with TRBJ2-5, with 7 bases fitting TRBD1. Trimming took 1 base from V and 3 from J; bases not matched to a gene: 5. CDR1 and CDR2 from the germline V gene are SGHVS and FNYEAQ. The CDR3 totals 15 residues. In DNA, the CDR3 is TGTGCCAGCAGCTTAGGTGCAGGGGGAAAAGAGACCCAGTACTTC. It specifies CASSLGAGGKETQYF. Filled out from reference TRBV7-6 and TRBJ2-5, the complete variable domain reads GAGVSQSPRYKVTKRGQDVALRCDPISGHVSLYWYRQALGQGPEFLTYFNYEAQQDKSGLPNDRFSAERPEGSISTLTIQRTEQRDSAMYRCASSLGAGGKETQYFGPGTRLLVL.

The genes are TRBV12-3 or TRBV12-4 and TRBJ2-3, with D possibly being TRBD2 (5 bases). This CDR3 has 13 residues. Trimming left V 5 bases short and J 2 bases short, with 8 bases between. CDR3 nucleotides: TGTGCCAGCAGTCATAGCGACACAGATACGCAGTATTTT. Amino acids: CASSHSDTDTQYF.